This note documents a single T cell receptor (beta chain) sequence. The sample originates from a study of T cells in Graves' hyperthyroidism and ophthalmopathy. The V end was cut by 2 bases, the J end by 5 bases, with 19 bases between. Germline assignment: CDR1 SEHNR and CDR2 FQNEAQ (reference sequence). The CDR3 is 16 residues long. Amplification yielded TCR beta CDR3 regions, with RNA transcripts as the source. Carried out on the TCR CDR3, a first-round RT-PCR used the HTBI primer set. MiXCR, run by TCRdb on the multiplex PCR reads, gives a single entry per CDR3 protein. Of 400,000 to 600,000 distinct CDR3 sequences in the sample, about 16% were seen once.

The chain links TRBV7-9 to TRBJ2-7, with D perhaps given as TRBD1 or TRBD2 (5 bases each). Source material: blood. This TCR came from a woman aged 25-40 years with Graves' ophthalmopathy. DNA of the CDR3: TGTGCCAGCAGCTTAACCGGGACGTCGAAATCCCACGAGCAGTACTTC. Its protein is CASSLTGTSKSHEQYF. The full variable domain, with the rest looked up from reference TRBV7-9 and TRBJ2-7, is DTGVSQNPRHKITKRGQNVTFRCDPISEHNRLYWYRQTLGQGPEFLTYFQNEAQLEKSRLLSDRFSAERPKGSFSTLEIQRTEQGDSAMYLCASSLTGTSKSHEQYFGPGTRLTVT.